The 26 T cell receptor beta chains listed next were all sequenced from one sample in a study of blood T cells in healthy people across ages (dated by TCRdb to between 2015 and 2017). Library prep was done by 5' RACE. Sequenced using an Illumina HiSeq 2500. A second PCR of roughly 7 to 11 cycles was performed with a sample-barcoded 5' primer and a J-beta primer mix. Using fastp at Q25 and MiXCR, TCRdb reprocessed the public reads and kept productive beta chains. Records with the same CDR3 protein are collapsed into one entry carrying the most frequent genes and DNA. In this sample the table shows about 1,500,000 distinct CDR3 sequences, 42% of which occur a single time. Roughly 7.7% of the sample belongs to the ten largest clones. The source material was blood. These receptors came from a young woman in good health.

Only a few counts were recorded for this clonotype. The chain links TRBV6-5 to TRBJ2-3; a possible D gene is TRBD1 (5 bases). The V gene's germline CDR1 is MNHEY and CDR2 SVGAGI. Trimming removed 6 bases at V and 6 bases at J, with 16 bases between. This CDR3 is 14 amino acids long. DNA for the CDR3: TGTGCCAGCAGCTTAGGGGATATTGTGGATACGCAGTATTTT. Translation gives CASSLGDIVDTQYF.

This clonotype was counted between two and nine times. This chain joins TRBV13 and TRBJ2-3; 11 nucleotides line up with TRBD2. V trimming: 4 bases; J trimming: 1 base; junction bases outside the gene matches: 10. Germline-derived CDR1 and CDR2 are PRHDT and FYEKMQ (reference sequence). This CDR3 region has 18 residues. CDR3 region: CASSSTSGGASGTDTQYF. For the CDR3, the DNA is TGTGCCAGCAGCTCCACTAGCGGGGGAGCTTCCGGCACAGATACGCAGTATTTT.

This clonotype has just a few counts. The chain joins TRBV7-9 to TRBJ1-6, with D maybe TRBD1 (5 bases). CDR3 size: 18 residues. Germline loops: CDR1 SEHNR, CDR2 FQNEAQ (reference sequence). Trimming removed 2 bases at V and 4 bases at J, with 18 bases between. This CDR3 is CASSLSGSGQPYNSPLHF. DNA of the CDR3: TGTGCCAGCAGCTTATCGGGGTCCGGACAACCATATAATTCACCCCTCCACTTT.

V is TRBV3-1 and J is TRBJ1-1; weak D call: TRBD1 (5 bases). CDR3 length: 14 residues. Between the trimmed V and J ends, which lost 2 bases and 4 bases, there was a span of 11 bases. Per the germline V gene, CDR1 is LGHDT and CDR2 is YNNKEL (reference sequence). Written as DNA, the CDR3 is TGTGCCAGCAGCCAACTACCGGGGGGCACTGAAGCTTTCTTT. It specifies CASSQLPGGTEAFF. The variable domain in full, with the rest retrieved from reference TRBV3-1 and TRBJ1-1, is DTAVSQTPKYLVTQMGNDKSIKCEQNLGHDTMYWYKQDSKKFLKIMFSYNNKELIINETVPNRFSPKSPDKAHLNLHINSLELGDSAVYFCASSQLPGGTEAFFGQGTRLTVV.

This clonotype was detected only a few times. V is TRBV28 and J is TRBJ1-5; no clear D. The V end lost 5 bases, the J end lost 4 bases, and 3 bases lay between the germline ends. This CDR3 has 11 residues. Germline V gene data show CDR1 as MDHEN and CDR2 as SYDVKM. The CDR3 DNA is TGTGCCAGCAGTGTTAATCAGCCCCAGCATTTT. It encodes CASSVNQPQHF.

On this clonotype: Relative to the germline gene, one junction end is altered; a read error may explain this. This chain connects TRBV20-1 to TRBJ2-5; tentatively, D is TRBD1 or TRBD2 (5 bases each). Looked up from germline, CDR1 is DFQATT and CDR2 is SNEGSKA (reference sequence). The CDR3 contains 14 residues. The CDR3 region is CSARGRRFQETRYF. CDR3 DNA: TGCTCGGCGAGGGGTAGACGGTTCCAAGAGACCCGGTACTTC.

This clonotype was seen only a few times. This rearrangement joins TRBV15 to TRBJ2-7; TRBD2 matches 10 bases. The CDR3 spans 16 residues. With V trimmed by 0 bases and J by 4 bases, 6 bases remained unmatched. Germline CDR1 is LNHNV and CDR2 is YYDKDF (reference sequence). The CDR3 is CATSRDLAGERYEQYF. CDR3 nucleotide sequence: TGTGCCACCAGCAGAGATCTAGCGGGAGAAAGGTACGAGCAGTACTTC. The whole variable domain, remainder taken from reference TRBV15 and TRBJ2-7, is DAMVIQNPRYQVTQFGKPVTLSCSQTLNHNVMYWYQQKSSQAPKLLFHYYDKDFNNEADTPDNFQSRRPNTSFCFLDIRSPGLGDTAMYLCATSRDLAGERYEQYFGPGTRLTVT.

Comments on this clonotype: Sequence at one end of the junction differs from germline and may be a read error. This chain connects TRBV20-1 to TRBJ1-6, with 7 bases matching TRBD1. The CDR3 extends over 15 amino acids. The germline gives CDR1 DFQATT, CDR2 SNEGSKA (reference sequence). The CDR3 bases are TGCAGTGTTAGATTTAAGGGGGCGCGGAATTCACCCCTCCACTTT. It codes for CSVRFKGARNSPLHF.

The table lists this clonotype with a few counts. The chain uses TRBV6-1 and TRBJ2-3; tentatively, D is TRBD1 (6 bases). The CDR3 extends over 13 amino acids. V was shortened by 7 bases and J by 4 bases, with 12 bases between the two germline ends. Germline V gene data show CDR1 as MNHNS and CDR2 as SASEGT. Here the CDR3 DNA reads TGTGCCAGCAAGAGGACAGCTTCAGATACGCAGTATTTT. Its translation: CASKRTASDTQYF.

The chain combines TRBV12-3 or TRBV12-4 with TRBJ1-1; D uncertain. This CDR3 has 15 residues. Trimming cost V 6 bases and J 3 bases, with 17 bases left between them. The CDR3 region has the DNA TGTGCCAGCAGCCCCATGCTTGGGAGTCACACTGAAGCTTTCTTT. Its translation is CASSPMLGSHTEAFF.

V gene TRBV3-1 combines with J gene TRBJ2-5; D not certain. The CDR3 runs 14 residues. Germline CDR1 and CDR2: LGHDT and YNNKEL (reference sequence). Trimming cost V 1 base and J 3 bases, with 9 bases left between them. CDR3 in DNA: TGTGCCAGCAGCCAAGGGGCAGTGGAAGAGACCCAGTACTTC. Translated: CASSQGAVEETQYF.

The CDR3 DNA is TGTGCCAAAAGCGGGGCTTTCTTT. This codes for CAKSGAFF. This sequence joins TRBV12-3 or TRBV12-4 and TRBJ1-1, with D hard to call. The length of the CDR3 is 8 residues. V lost 10 bases, J lost 11 bases, and 8 bases lay in between.

The chain is built from TRBV10-3 and TRBJ1-2, with a tentative D call TRBD1 (5 bases). Germline V gene sequence: CDR1 ENHRY, CDR2 SYGVKD. The CDR3 has 12 residues. Trimming pared 5 bases from V and 4 bases from J, leaving 8 bases between. The CDR3 spells CAISLDSYGYTF. The CDR3, as DNA: TGTGCCATCAGTTTAGACAGCTATGGCTACACCTTC.

The chain employs TRBV6-6 and TRBJ2-5; weak D call: TRBD1 (8 bases). CDR3 size: 16 residues. Germline loops: CDR1 MNHNY, CDR2 SVGAGI (reference sequence). Trimming cost V 6 bases and J 1 base, with 18 bases left between them. CDR3 amino acids: CASREGQGGAQETQYF. CDR3 sequence (DNA): TGTGCCAGCAGAGAAGGACAGGGAGGGGCCCAAGAGACCCAGTACTTC.

The count of this clonotype is one. The chain links TRBV5-1 to TRBJ2-1; the match to TRBD1 covers 7 bases. Germline values: CDR1 SGHRS, CDR2 YFSETQ. The CDR3 consists of 16 residues. V lost 2 bases, J lost 10 bases, and 15 bases stayed unmatched. CDR3 in DNA: TGCGCCAGCAGCTTAGCCCCGGGACAGCTCTCCTACGAGCAGTTCTTC. Translating it yields CASSLAPGQLSYEQFF.

The rearrangement links TRBV5-5 to TRBJ2-4; D is undetermined. Judging by the DNA end, TRBJ2-7 fits better; the J call may be wrong. This CDR3 spans 15 amino acids. Germline CDR1 SGHKS, CDR2 YYEKEE (reference sequence). The CDR3 sequence: CASSFAVRDSYEQYF. The CDR3 nucleotides read TGTGCCAGCAGCTTCGCGGTTAGAGATTCTTACGAGCAGTACTTC.

The chain links TRBV27 to TRBJ2-7; 11 nucleotides agree with TRBD1. CDR1 is MNHEY, CDR2 SMNVEV, per germline (reference sequence). The J segment lost 3 bases and the V segment lost 5 bases, leaving 9 bases of the junction unmatched. The CDR3 is 16 amino acids. In DNA, the CDR3 is TGTGCCAGCAGTCCCCGGACAGGGGGCGCGTTCTACGAGCAGTACTTC. Its translation: CASSPRTGGAFYEQYF.

The rearrangement uses TRBV25-1 and TRBJ1-1; D unresolved. The CDR3 spans 11 residues. The ends were cut back, 2 bases at V and 5 bases at J, with 3 bases in the middle. Germline V gives CDR1 MGHDK, CDR2 SYGVNS. The CDR3 nucleotides are TGTGCCAGCAGTGAAAGGACTGAAGCTTTCTTT. This translates into CASSERTEAFF. The complete variable domain, with remaining parts taken from reference TRBV25-1 and TRBJ1-1, reads EADIYQTPRYLVIGTGKKITLECSQTMGHDKMYWYQQDPGMELHLIHYSYGVNSTEKGDLSSESTVSRIRTEHFPLTLESARPSHTSQYLCASSERTEAFFGQGTRLTVV.

The chain couples TRBV6-2 or TRBV6-3 to TRBJ2-6, with D perhaps matching TRBD1 (6 bases). V was trimmed by 8 bases and J by 0 bases, leaving 11 bases between them. The CDR3 is made up of 15 amino acids. Germline V gene sequence: CDR1 MNHEY, CDR2 SVGEGT. The CDR3 here is CASCLGGSGANVLTF. Here the CDR3 DNA reads TGTGCCAGCTGCCTAGGGGGCTCTGGGGCCAACGTCCTGACTTTC.

This clonotype occurred a few times. The J gene is TRBJ2-1, the V gene TRBV24-1; D gene unclear. Trimming took off 4 bases at V and 7 bases at J, with 7 bases between the two ends. The CDR3 spans 12 residues. Germline lookup yields CDR1 KGHDR and CDR2 SFDVKD. CDR3 nucleotides: TGTGCCACCAGTGACCCCTGGAATGAGCAGTTCTTC. Encoded protein: CATSDPWNEQFF.

The rearrangement uses TRBV19 and TRBJ1-5; D is perhaps TRBD1 (6 bases). Deletions cut 5 bases from V and 7 bases from J, with 18 bases between. The CDR3 extends over 15 amino acids. Germline CDR1 reads LNHDA; CDR2 reads SQIVND (reference sequence). The CDR3 DNA is TGTGCCAGTAGTTTAATACGTTCAGGGGACCAGCCCCAGCATTTT. Residues: CASSLIRSGDQPQHF.

This sequence joins TRBV5-1 and TRBJ2-1; TRBD2 matches 7 bases. The CDR3 length is 13 residues. Unmatched junction bases numbered 5, after V lost 5 bases and J lost 6 bases. Germline V gives CDR1 SGHRS, CDR2 YFSETQ. The DNA of the CDR3 is TGCGCCAGCAGACCTCTAGCGGCCAATGAGCAGTTCTTC. Protein product: CASRPLAANEQFF.

This clonotype appeared many times. V usage is TRBV27 and J usage is TRBJ2-1; D remains ambiguous. This CDR3 has 11 residues. The germline CDR1 and CDR2 sequences are MNHEY and SMNVEV (reference sequence). Trimming pared 4 bases from V and 4 bases from J, leaving 2 bases between. This CDR3 reads CASSWYNEQFF. The CDR3 region has the DNA TGTGCCAGCAGTTGGTACAATGAGCAGTTCTTC.

This clonotype was counted a single time. The J gene is TRBJ2-3, the V gene TRBV29-1; D ambiguous. The CDR3 spans 13 residues. Germline CDR1 reads SQVTM; CDR2 reads ANQGSEA. V was pared by 7 bases and J by 4 bases, with 15 bases between. CDR3 sequence: CSGRPGPSDTQYF. As DNA, the CDR3 is TGCAGCGGGCGACCTGGACCCTCAGATACGCAGTATTTT.

In this sample, this clonotype turned up a few times. V gene TRBV11-2 combines with J gene TRBJ2-1; D is unresolved. V was clipped by 3 bases and J by 4 bases, with 10 bases between them. Germline V gives CDR1 SGHAT, CDR2 FQNNGV. The CDR3 consists of 14 residues. DNA for the CDR3: TGTGCCAGCAGCTTCACGGCAACGTACAATGAGCAGTTCTTC. Translation: CASSFTATYNEQFF.

This chain connects TRBV9 to TRBJ2-3, with D perhaps matching TRBD1 (6 bases). Germline-derived CDR1 and CDR2 are SGDLS and YYNGEE. The length of the CDR3 is 15 residues. V lost 2 bases and J lost 1, with 11 bases in between. CDR3 protein: CASSVRDTRTDTQYF. DNA for the CDR3: TGTGCCAGCAGCGTCAGGGACACCCGCACAGATACGCAGTATTTT.